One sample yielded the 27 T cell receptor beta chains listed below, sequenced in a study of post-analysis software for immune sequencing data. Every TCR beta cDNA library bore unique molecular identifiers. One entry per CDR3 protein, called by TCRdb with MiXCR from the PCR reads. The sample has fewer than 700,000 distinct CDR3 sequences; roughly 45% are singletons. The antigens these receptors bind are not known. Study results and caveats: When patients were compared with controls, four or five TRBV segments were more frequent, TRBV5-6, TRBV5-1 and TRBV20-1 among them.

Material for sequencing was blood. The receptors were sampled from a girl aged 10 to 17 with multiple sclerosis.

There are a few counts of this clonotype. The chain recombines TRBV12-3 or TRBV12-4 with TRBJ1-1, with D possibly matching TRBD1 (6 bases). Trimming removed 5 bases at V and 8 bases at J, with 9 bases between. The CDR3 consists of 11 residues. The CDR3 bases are TGTGCCAGCAGTAATGGGGGCGAAGCTTTCTTT. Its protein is CASSNGGEAFF.

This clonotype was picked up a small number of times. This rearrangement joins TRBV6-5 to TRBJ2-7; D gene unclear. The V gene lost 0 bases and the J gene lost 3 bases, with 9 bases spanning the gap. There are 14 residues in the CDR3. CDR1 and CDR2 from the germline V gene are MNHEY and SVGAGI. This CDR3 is CASSYSGYFYEQYF. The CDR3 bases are TGTGCCAGCAGTTACTCGGGTTACTTCTACGAGCAGTACTTC.

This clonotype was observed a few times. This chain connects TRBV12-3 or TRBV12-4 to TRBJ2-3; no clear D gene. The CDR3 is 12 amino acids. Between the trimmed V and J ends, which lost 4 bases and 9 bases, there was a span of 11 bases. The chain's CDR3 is CASSSDGRTQYF. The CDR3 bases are TGTGCCAGCAGTTCGGACGGTAGGACGCAGTATTTT.

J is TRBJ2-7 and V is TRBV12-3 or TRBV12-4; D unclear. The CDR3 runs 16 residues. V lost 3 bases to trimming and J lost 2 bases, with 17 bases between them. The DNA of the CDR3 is TGTGCCAGCAGTTTGGGAACAAGGGTCTACCCCTACGAGCAGTACTTC. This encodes CASSLGTRVYPYEQYF.

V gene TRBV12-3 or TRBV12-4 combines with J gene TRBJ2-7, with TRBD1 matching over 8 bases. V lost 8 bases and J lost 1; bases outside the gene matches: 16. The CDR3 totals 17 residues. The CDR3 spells CASGETPRDRQSYEQYF. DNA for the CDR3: TGTGCCAGCGGGGAGACTCCCAGGGACAGGCAGTCCTACGAGCAGTACTTC.

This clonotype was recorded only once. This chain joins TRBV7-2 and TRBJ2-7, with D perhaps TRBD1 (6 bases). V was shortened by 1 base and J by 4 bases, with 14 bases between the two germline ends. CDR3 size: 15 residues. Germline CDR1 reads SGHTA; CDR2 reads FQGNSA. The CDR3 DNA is TGTGCCAGCAGCTTAGGGGGGCAGTTCGGATACGAGCAGTACTTC. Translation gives CASSLGGQFGYEQYF. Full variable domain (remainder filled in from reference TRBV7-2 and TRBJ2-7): GAGVSQSPSNKVTEKGKDVELRCDPISGHTALYWYRQSLGQGLEFLIYFQGNSAPDKSGLPSDRFSAERTGGSVSTLTIQRTQQEDSAVYLCASSLGGQFGYEQYFGPGTRLTVT.

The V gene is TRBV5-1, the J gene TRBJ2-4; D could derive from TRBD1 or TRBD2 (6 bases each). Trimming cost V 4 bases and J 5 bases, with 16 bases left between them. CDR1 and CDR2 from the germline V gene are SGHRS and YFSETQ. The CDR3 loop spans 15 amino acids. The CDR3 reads CASSREPGAQNIQYF. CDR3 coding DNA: TGCGCCAGCAGCAGAGAACCGGGGGCGCAAAACATTCAGTACTTC.

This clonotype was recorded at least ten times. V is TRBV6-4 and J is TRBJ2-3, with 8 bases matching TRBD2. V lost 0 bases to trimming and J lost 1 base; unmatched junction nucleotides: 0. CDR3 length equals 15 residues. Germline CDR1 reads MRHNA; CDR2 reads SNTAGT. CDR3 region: CASSDSRGGTDTQYF. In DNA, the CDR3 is TGTGCCAGCAGTGACTCGCGGGGGGGCACAGATACGCAGTATTTT.

The CDR3 is CASSLRDIPNEQYF. The CDR3 DNA follows: TGTGCCAGCAGTTTAAGGGACATTCCGAATGAGCAGTACTTC. This chain joins TRBV28 and TRBJ2-5; D perhaps matches TRBD1 (6 bases). The CDR3 contains 14 residues. Trimming cost V 2 bases and J 11 bases, with 18 bases left between them. CDR1 is MDHEN and CDR2 is SYDVKM in the germline V gene.

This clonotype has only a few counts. The CDR3 nucleotides read TGCAGTGCTAGCGGTGTAGTCACAGATACGCAGTATTTT. Protein: CSASGVVTDTQYF. The J gene is TRBJ2-3, the V gene TRBV20-1; no reliable D call. This CDR3 contains 13 residues. V was pared by 3 bases and J by 2 bases, with 9 bases between. Germline values: CDR1 DFQATT, CDR2 SNEGSKA (reference sequence).

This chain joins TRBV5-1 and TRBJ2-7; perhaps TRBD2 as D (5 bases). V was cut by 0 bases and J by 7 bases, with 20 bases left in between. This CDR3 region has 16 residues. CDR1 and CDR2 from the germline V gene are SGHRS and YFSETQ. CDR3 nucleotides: TGCGCCAGCAGCTTGGAGGTGACGGCGGGTTACAATGAGCAGTACTTC. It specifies CASSLEVTAGYNEQYF. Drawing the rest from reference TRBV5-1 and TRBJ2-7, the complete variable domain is KAGVTQTPRYLIKTRGQQVTLSCSPISGHRSVSWYQQTPGQGLQFLFEYFSETQRNKGNFPGRFSGRQFSNSRSEMNVSTLELGDSALYLCASSLEVTAGYNEQYFGPGTRLTVT.

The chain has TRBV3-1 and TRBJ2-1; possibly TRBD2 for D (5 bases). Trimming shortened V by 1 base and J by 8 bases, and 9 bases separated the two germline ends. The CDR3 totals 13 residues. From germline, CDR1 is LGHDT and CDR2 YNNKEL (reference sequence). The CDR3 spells CASSQAWGDEQFF. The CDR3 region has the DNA TGTGCCAGCAGCCAAGCATGGGGAGATGAGCAGTTCTTC.

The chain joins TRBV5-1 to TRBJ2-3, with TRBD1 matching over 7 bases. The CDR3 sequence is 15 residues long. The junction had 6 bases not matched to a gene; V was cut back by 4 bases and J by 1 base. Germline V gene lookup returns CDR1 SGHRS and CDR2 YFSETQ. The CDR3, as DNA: TGCGCCAGCAGCGTCTACAGGGGAGGCACAGATACGCAGTATTTT. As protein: CASSVYRGGTDTQYF.

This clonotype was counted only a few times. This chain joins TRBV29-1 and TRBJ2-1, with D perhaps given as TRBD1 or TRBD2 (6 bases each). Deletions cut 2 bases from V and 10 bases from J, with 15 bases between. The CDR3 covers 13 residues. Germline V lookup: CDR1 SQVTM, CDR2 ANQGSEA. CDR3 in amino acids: CSVERGAVREQFF. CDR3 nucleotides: TGCAGCGTTGAAAGGGGGGCGGTAAGGGAGCAGTTCTTC.

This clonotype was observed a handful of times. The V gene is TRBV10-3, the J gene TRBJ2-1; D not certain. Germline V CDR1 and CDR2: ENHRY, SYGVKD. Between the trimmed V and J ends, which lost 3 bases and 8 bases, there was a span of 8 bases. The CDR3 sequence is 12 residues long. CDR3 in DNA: TGTGCCATCAGTGATTTGGTGGATGAGCAGTTCTTC. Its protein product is CAISDLVDEQFF.

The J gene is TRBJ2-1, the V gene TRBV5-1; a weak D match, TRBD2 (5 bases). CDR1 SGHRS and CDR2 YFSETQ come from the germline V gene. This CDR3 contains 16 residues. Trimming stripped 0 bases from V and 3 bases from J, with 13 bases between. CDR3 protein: CASSLAPFGNYNEQFF. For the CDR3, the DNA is TGCGCCAGCAGCTTGGCCCCCTTCGGGAACTACAATGAGCAGTTCTTC. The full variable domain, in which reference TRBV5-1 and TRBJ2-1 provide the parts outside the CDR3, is KAGVTQTPRYLIKTRGQQVTLSCSPISGHRSVSWYQQTPGQGLQFLFEYFSETQRNKGNFPGRFSGRQFSNSRSEMNVSTLELGDSALYLCASSLAPFGNYNEQFFGPGTRLTVL.

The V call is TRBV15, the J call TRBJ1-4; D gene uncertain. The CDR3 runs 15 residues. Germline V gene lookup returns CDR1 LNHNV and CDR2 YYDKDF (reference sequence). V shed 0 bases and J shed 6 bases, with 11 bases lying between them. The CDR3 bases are TGTGCCACCAGCAGAGATGGAGATCTGGATGAAAAACTGTTTTTT. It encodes CATSRDGDLDEKLFF.

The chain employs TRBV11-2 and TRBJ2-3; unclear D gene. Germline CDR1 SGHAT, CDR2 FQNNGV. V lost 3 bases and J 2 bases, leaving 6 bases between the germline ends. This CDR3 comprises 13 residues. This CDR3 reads CASSFDPTDTQYF. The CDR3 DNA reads TGTGCCAGCAGCTTTGACCCCACAGATACGCAGTATTTT.

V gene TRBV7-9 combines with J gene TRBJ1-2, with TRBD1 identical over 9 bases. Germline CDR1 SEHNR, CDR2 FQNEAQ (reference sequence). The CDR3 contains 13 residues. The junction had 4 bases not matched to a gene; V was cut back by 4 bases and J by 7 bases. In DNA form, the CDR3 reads TGTGCCAGCAGCTGGACAGGGGTCCGTGGCTACACCTTC. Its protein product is CASSWTGVRGYTF.

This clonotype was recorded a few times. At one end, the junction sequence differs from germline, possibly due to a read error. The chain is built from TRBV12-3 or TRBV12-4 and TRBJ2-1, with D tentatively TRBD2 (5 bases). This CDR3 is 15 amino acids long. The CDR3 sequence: CASSFRSGGGNQQFF. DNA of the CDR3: TGTGCCAGCAGTTTCAGGTCTGGAGGCGGCAATCAGCAGTTCTTC.

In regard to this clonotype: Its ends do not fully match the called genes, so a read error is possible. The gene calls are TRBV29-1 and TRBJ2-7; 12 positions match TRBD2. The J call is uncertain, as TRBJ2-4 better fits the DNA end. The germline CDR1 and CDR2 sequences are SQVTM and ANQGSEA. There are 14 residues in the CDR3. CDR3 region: CSVGTSGAINIQYF. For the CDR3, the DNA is TGCAGCGTTGGGACTAGCGGGGCCATAAACATTCAGTACTTC.

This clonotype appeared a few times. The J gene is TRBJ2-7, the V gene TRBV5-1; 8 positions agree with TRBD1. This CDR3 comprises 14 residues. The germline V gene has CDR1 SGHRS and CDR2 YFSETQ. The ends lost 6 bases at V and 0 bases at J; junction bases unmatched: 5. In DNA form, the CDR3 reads TGCGCCAGCAATTCCGGGACAGGCTCCTACGAGCAGTACTTC. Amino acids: CASNSGTGSYEQYF. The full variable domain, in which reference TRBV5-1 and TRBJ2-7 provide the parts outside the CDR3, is KAGVTQTPRYLIKTRGQQVTLSCSPISGHRSVSWYQQTPGQGLQFLFEYFSETQRNKGNFPGRFSGRQFSNSRSEMNVSTLELGDSALYLCASNSGTGSYEQYFGPGTRLTVT.

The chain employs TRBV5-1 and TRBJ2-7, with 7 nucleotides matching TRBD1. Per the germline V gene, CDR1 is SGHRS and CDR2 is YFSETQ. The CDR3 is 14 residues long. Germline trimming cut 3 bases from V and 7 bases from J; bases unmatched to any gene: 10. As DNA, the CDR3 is TGCGCCAGCAGCTCGCCGACAGGGCCTCGGGAGCAGTACTTC. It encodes CASSSPTGPREQYF.

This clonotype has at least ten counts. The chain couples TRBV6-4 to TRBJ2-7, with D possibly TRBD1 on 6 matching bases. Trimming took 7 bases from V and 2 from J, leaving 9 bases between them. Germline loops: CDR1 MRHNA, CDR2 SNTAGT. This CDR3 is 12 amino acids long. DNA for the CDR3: TGTGCCAGCAAACGGGACACCTACGAGCAGTACTTC. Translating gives CASKRDTYEQYF.

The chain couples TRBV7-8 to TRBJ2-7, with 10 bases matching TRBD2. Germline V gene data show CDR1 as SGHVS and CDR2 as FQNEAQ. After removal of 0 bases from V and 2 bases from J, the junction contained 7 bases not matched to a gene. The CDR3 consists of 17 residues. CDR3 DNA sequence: TGTGCCAGCAGCTTAGCGCGGAGCGGGGGGGGACCCTACGAGCAGTACTTC. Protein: CASSLARSGGGPYEQYF.

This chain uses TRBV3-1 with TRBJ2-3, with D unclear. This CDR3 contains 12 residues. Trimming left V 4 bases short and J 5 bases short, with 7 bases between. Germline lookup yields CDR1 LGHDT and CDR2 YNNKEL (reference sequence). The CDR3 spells CASSRDEDTQYF. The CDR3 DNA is TGTGCCAGCAGCCGAGATGAAGATACGCAGTATTTT.

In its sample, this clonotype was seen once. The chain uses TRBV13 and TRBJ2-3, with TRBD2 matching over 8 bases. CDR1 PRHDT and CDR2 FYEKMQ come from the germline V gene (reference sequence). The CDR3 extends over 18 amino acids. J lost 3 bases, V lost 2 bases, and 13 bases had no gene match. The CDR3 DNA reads TGTGCCAGCAGCTTACGGGCCAGAGCGGGAGTCGGGACAGATACGCAGTATTTT. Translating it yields CASSLRARAGVGTDTQYF. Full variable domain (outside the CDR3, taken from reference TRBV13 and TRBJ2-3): AAGVIQSPRHLIKEKRETATLKCYPIPRHDTVYWYQQGPGQDPQFLISFYEKMQSDKGSIPDRFSAQQFSDYHSELNMSSLELGDSALYFCASSLRARAGVGTDTQYFGPGTRLTVL.